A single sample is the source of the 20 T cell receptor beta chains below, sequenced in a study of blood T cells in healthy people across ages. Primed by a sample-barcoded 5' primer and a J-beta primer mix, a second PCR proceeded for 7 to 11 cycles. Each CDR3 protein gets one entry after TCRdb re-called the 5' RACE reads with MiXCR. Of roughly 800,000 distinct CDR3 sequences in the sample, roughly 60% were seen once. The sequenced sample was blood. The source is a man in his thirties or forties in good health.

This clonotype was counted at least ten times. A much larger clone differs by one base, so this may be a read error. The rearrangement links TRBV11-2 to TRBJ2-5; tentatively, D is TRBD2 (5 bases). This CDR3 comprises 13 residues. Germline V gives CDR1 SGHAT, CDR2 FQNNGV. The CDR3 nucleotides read TGTGCCAGCAGCGTAGATCGGGATGTGACCCAGTACTTC. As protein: CASSVDRDVTQYF.

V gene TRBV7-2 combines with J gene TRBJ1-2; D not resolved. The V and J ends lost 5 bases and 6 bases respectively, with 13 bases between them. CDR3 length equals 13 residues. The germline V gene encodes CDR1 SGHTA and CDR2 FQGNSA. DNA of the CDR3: TGTGCCAGCAGCCTCAGAAATTTGAATGGCTACACCTTC. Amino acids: CASSLRNLNGYTF.

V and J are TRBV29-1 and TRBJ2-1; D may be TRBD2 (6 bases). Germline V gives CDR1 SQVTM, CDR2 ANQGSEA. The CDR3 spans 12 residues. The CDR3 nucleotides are TGCACCTCATCACTGGGAGCGGGTGAGCAGTTCTTC. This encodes CTSSLGAGEQFF.

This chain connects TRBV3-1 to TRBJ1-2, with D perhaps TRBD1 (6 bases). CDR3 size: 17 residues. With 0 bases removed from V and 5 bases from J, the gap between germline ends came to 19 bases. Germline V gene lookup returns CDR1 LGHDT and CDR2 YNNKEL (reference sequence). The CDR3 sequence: CASSQDLIRMGHYGYTF. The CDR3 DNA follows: TGTGCCAGCAGCCAAGACCTAATAAGAATGGGACATTATGGCTACACCTTC.

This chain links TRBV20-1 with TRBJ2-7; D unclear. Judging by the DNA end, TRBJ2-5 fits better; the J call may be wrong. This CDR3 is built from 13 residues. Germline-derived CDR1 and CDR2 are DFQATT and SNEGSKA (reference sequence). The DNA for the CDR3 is TGCAGTGCTAGGGCTAGGATAAAAGAGACCCAGTACTTC. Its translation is CSARARIKETQYF.

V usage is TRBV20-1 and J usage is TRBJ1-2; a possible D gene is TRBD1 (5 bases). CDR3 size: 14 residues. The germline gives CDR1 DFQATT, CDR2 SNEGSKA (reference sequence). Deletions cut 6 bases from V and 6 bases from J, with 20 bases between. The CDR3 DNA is TGCAGTGCCCCCTGGGCAGGGCAAGGGGATGGCTACACCTTC. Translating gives CSAPWAGQGDGYTF.

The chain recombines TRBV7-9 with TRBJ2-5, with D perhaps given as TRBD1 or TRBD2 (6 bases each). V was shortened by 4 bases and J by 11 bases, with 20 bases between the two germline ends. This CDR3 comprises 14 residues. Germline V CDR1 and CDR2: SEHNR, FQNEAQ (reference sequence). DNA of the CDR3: TGTGCCAGCAGCTCGGGGGCCCGCAGATCAGAGCAGTACTTC. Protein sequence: CASSSGARRSEQYF.

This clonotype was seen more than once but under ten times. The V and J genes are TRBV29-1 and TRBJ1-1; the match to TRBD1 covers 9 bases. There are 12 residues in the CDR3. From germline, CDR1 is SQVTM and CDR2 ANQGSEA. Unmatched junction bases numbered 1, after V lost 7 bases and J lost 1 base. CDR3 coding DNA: TGCAGCGGGGACAGGGAGAACACTGAAGCTTTCTTT. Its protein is CSGDRENTEAFF.

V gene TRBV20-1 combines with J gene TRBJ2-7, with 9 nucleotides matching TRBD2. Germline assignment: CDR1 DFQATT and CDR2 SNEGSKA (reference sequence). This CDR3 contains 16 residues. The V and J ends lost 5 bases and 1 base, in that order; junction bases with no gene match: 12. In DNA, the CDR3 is TGCAGTGCTCCGGGGCCCCTAGCGGGGCTGTCCTACGAGCAGTACTTC. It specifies CSAPGPLAGLSYEQYF.

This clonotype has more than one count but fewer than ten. CDR3 loop: CASSNPGLALHTQYF. DNA of the CDR3: TGTGCCAGCAGTAATCCGGGACTAGCGCTGCATACGCAGTATTTT. This sequence joins TRBV6-2 or TRBV6-3 and TRBJ2-3; 10 nucleotides match TRBD2. The CDR3 is made up of 15 amino acids. Trimming took 5 bases from V and 7 from J; bases not matched to a gene: 9. Germline values: CDR1 MNHEY, CDR2 SVGEGT.

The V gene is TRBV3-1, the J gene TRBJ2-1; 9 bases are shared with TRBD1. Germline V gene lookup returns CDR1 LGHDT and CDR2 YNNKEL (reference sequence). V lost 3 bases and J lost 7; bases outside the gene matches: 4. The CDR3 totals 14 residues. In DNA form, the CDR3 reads TGTGCCAGCAGCCAGGGACAGGGTAAAAATGAGCAGTTCTTC. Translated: CASSQGQGKNEQFF.

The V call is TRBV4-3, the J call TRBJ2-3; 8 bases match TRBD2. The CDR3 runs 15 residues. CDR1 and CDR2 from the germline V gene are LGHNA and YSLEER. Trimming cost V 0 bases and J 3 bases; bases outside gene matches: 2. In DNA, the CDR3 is TGCGCCAGCAGCCAAGAACTAGCGGAGACAGATACGCAGTATTTT. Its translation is CASSQELAETDTQYF.

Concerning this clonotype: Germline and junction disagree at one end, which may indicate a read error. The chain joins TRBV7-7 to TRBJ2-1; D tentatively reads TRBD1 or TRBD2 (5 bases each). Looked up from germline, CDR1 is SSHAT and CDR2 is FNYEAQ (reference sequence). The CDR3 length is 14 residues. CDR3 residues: CASSPLADGAEQFF. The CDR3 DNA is TGTGCTAGCAGCCCTTTGGCAGACGGGGCTGAGCAGTTCTTC.

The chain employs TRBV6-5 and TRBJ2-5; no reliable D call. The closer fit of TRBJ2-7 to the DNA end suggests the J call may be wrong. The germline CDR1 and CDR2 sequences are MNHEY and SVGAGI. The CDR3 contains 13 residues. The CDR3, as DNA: TGTGCCAGCAGCCTAGTTAGACACACCGAGCAGTACTTC. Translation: CASSLVRHTEQYF.

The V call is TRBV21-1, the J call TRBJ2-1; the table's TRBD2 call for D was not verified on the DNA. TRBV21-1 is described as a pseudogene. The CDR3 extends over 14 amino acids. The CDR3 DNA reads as TGTGCCAGCACCAACAGGCGGGTAGTAGATGAGCAGTTCTTC. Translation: CASTNRRVVDEQFF.

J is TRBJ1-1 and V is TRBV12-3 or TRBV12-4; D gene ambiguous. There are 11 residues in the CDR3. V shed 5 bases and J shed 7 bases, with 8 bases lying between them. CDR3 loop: CASSIGREAFF. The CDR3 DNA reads TGTGCCAGCAGTATAGGACGTGAAGCTTTCTTT.

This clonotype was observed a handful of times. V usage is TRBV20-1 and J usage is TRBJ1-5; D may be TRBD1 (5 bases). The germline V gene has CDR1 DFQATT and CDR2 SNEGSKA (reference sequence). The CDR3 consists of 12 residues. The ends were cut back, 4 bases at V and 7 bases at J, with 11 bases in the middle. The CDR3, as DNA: TGCAGTGCTACGACGGGACGACAGCCCCAGCATTTT. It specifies CSATTGRQPQHF.

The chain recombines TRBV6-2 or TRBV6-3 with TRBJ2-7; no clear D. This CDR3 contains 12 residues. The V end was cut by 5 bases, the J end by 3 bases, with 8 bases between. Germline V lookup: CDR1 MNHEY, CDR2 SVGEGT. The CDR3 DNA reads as TGTGCCAGCAGTCCCACTATCTACGAGCAGTACTTC. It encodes CASSPTIYEQYF.

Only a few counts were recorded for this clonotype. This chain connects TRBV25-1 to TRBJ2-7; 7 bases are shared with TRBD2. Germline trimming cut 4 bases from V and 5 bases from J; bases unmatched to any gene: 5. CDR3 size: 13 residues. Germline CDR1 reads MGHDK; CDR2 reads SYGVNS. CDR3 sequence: CASSASGGHEQYF. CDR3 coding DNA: TGTGCCAGCAGTGCTAGCGGAGGCCACGAGCAGTACTTC.

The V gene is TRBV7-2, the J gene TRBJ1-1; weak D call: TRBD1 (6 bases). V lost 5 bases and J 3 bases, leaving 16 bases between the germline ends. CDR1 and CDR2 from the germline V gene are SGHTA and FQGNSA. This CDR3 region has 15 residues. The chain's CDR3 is CASSPSGGADTEAFF. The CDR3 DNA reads TGTGCCAGCAGCCCGTCGGGGGGGGCCGACACTGAAGCTTTCTTT.